These 10 T cell receptor beta chains were all obtained from the same sample, sequenced in a study of radiotherapy plus CTLA-4 blockade in lung cancer (dated by TCRdb to the late 2010s). The library was made by the immunoSEQ multiplex PCR assay. TCRdb provides this immuneACCESS table in a form limited to in-frame rearrangements. Some clones are lacking; in checked studies, under half of them reflect an unresolved V gene, and why the rest are absent is not known. For this sample there are tens of thousands of clones; over 70% appear just once. Clones ranked in the top ten supply 3.5% to 4% of the sample. Specimen: peripheral blood, collected from a patient treated with radiotherapy plus ipilimumab. These receptors came from a human donor with non-small cell lung cancer who had a partial response to radiotherapy plus ipilimumab.

V and J are TRBV7-9 and TRBJ1-5; 7 positions match TRBD1. From germline, CDR1 is SEHNR and CDR2 FQNEAQ (reference sequence). This CDR3 region has 15 residues. The trim removed 1 base at V and 3 bases at J, leaving 3 bases unmatched. The CDR3 nucleotides read TGTGCCAGCAGCTTAGGGGGACAGTCCAATCAGCCCCAGCATTTT. Its translation: CASSLGGQSNQPQHF.

The DNA of the CDR3 is TGTGCCAGCAGTTCCCCTCCGGGTGCAGATACGCAGTATTTT. Residues: CASSSPPGADTQYF. The J gene is TRBJ2-3, the V gene TRBV27, with no clear D. The CDR3 runs to 14 residues. Trimming stripped 4 bases from V and 4 bases from J, with 12 bases between. From germline, CDR1 is MNHEY and CDR2 SMNVEV (reference sequence).

The genes are TRBV28 and TRBJ1-4; a weak D match, TRBD1 (6 bases). The CDR3 consists of 15 residues. Trimming cost V 6 bases and J 3 bases, with 14 bases left between them. The germline CDR1 and CDR2 sequences are MDHEN and SYDVKM. The CDR3: CASSATGMANEKLFF. CDR3 DNA sequence: TGTGCCAGCAGCGCCACAGGGATGGCTAATGAAAAACTGTTTTTT.

This clone was seen more than once but under ten times. The V and J genes are TRBV28 and TRBJ1-1, with TRBD1 matching 7 bases. Germline CDR1 is MDHEN and CDR2 is SYDVKM. J lost 2 bases, V lost 2 bases, and 5 bases had no gene match. The length of the CDR3 is 15 residues. In nucleotides, the CDR3 is TGTGCCAGCAGTTTAACGAGGGGGCGAAACACTGAAGCTTTCTTT. This sequence encodes CASSLTRGRNTEAFF.

The CDR3 loop is CASSFAGRETQYF. The CDR3 DNA sequence: TGTGCCAGCAGCTTCGCAGGGCGGGAGACCCAGTACTTC. The V call is TRBV7-2, the J call TRBJ2-5; a possible D gene is TRBD1 (5 bases). The CDR3 has 13 amino acids. CDR1 is SGHTA and CDR2 is FQGNSA in the germline V gene. The V gene lost 3 bases and the J gene lost 5 bases, with 10 bases spanning the gap. The complete variable domain, with remaining parts taken from reference TRBV7-2 and TRBJ2-5, reads GAGVSQSPSNKVTEKGKDVELRCDPISGHTALYWYRQSLGQGLEFLIYFQGNSAPDKSGLPSDRFSAERTGGSVSTLTIQRTQQEDSAVYLCASSFAGRETQYFGPGTRLLVL.

This chain uses TRBV5-1 with TRBJ1-2, with 12 bases matching TRBD1. The CDR3 sequence is 16 residues long. CDR1 is SGHRS, CDR2 YFSETQ, per germline. The junction had 10 bases not matched to a gene; V was cut back by 5 bases and J by 5 bases. The CDR3 region is CASRLDPGQGAYGYTF. Written as DNA, the CDR3 is TGCGCCAGCAGGTTAGATCCGGGACAGGGGGCGTATGGCTACACCTTC.

This chain links TRBV7-9 with TRBJ2-1; possibly TRBD1 for D (6 bases). This CDR3 has 15 amino acids. Looked up from germline, CDR1 is SEHNR and CDR2 is FQNEAQ (reference sequence). V was trimmed by 1 base and J by 10 bases, leaving 17 bases between them. CDR3 in DNA: TGTGCCAGCAGCTTAGAGCCGAGTGGGACACCGGAGCAGTTCTTC. Amino acids: CASSLEPSGTPEQFF.

This chain uses TRBV9 with TRBJ1-2, with 7 bases fitting TRBD1. The CDR3 extends over 16 amino acids. Unmatched junction bases numbered 11, after V lost 2 bases and J lost 4 bases. Germline-derived CDR1 and CDR2 are SGDLS and YYNGEE. As DNA, the CDR3 is TGTGCCAGCAGCGTTTCCATGACAGGGCCCATCTATGGCTACACCTTC. Translation gives CASSVSMTGPIYGYTF.

The chain carries TRBV6-1 and TRBJ1-2; 7 bases line up with TRBD1. Germline V gene sequence: CDR1 MNHNS, CDR2 SASEGT. Unmatched junction bases numbered 10, after V lost 1 base and J lost 8 bases. The CDR3 has 15 amino acids. Here the CDR3 DNA reads TGTGCCAGCAGTGAAGACAGGGGCCAAACGGGAGGCTACACCTTC. It yields the protein CASSEDRGQTGGYTF.

The gene calls are TRBV9 and TRBJ2-3; the D is unclear. Germline CDR1 is SGDLS and CDR2 is YYNGEE. CDR3 length: 16 residues. Trimming left V 0 bases short and J 0 bases short, with 11 bases between. The CDR3 region has the DNA TGTGCCAGCAGCGTAGGCAGCGACCTTAGCACAGATACGCAGTATTTT. This encodes CASSVGSDLSTDTQYF.